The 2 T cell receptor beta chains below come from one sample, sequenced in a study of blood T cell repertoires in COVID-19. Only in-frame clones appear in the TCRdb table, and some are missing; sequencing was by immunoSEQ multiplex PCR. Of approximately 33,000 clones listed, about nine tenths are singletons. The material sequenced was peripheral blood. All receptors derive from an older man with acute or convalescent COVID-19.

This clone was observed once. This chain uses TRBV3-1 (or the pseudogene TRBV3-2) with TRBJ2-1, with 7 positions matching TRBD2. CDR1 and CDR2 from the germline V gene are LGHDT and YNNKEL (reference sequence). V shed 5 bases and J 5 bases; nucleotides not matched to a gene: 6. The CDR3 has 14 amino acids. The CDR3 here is CASSSERDHNEQFF. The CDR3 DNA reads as TGTGCCAGCAGCTCAGAGCGGGACCACAATGAGCAGTTCTTC.

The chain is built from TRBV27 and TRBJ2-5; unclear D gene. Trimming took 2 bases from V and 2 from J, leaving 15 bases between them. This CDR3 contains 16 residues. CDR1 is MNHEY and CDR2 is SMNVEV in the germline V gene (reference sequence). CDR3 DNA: TGTGCCAGCAGTTTAGGCGGTAGCTTACCTCAAGAGACCCAGTACTTC. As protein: CASSLGGSLPQETQYF.